What follows are 20 T cell receptor beta chains derived from one specimen sequenced in a study of early T cells in non-severe SARS-CoV-2 infection. TCRdb analysed the 5' RACE reads with MiXCR anew, one entry per CDR3 protein. Here the sample spans approximately 27,000 distinct CDR3 sequences, roughly 5% being singletons. Sequencing input: whole blood. The receptors come from an adult who was a healthcare worker with PCR-confirmed SARS-CoV-2 infection or an uninfected control (not recorded which).

This clonotype was seen at least ten times. The gene calls are TRBV7-2 and TRBJ1-2; D perhaps matches TRBD1 (5 bases). V shed 5 bases and J shed 4 bases, with 14 bases lying between them. Germline CDR1 is SGHTA and CDR2 is FQGNSA. CDR3 length equals 14 residues. CDR3 sequence: CASSKSQGFYGYTF. The CDR3 coding sequence is TGTGCCAGCAGCAAAAGCCAGGGTTTCTATGGCTACACCTTC.

In its sample, this clonotype was seen many times. This chain uses TRBV19 with TRBJ2-7; D gene uncertain. Trimming pared 1 base from V and 0 bases from J, leaving 7 bases between. CDR1 is LNHDA and CDR2 is SQIVND in the germline V gene (reference sequence). This CDR3 spans 14 amino acids. The CDR3 nucleotides read TGTGCCAGTAGTATAGCACCTGGCTCCTACGAGCAGTACTTC. Translating it yields CASSIAPGSYEQYF.

This chain joins TRBV5-1 and TRBJ2-3, with 10 bases identical to TRBD1. The CDR3 length is 13 residues. Trimming removed 7 bases from V and 5 bases from J; junction bases left unmatched: 4. Germline-derived CDR1 and CDR2 are SGHRS and YFSETQ. The CDR3: CASAGQGGDTQYF. The CDR3, as DNA: TGCGCCAGCGCCGGACAGGGGGGAGATACGCAGTATTTT.

Ten or more counts support this clonotype. The J gene is TRBJ2-1, the V gene TRBV3-1, with TRBD2 as a possible D gene (5 bases). There are 12 residues in the CDR3. V gave up 4 bases and J gave up 9 bases, with 10 bases separating them. Per the germline V gene, CDR1 is LGHDT and CDR2 is YNNKEL (reference sequence). CDR3 sequence reads: CASSRIGSEQFF. The CDR3 nucleotides read TGTGCCAGCAGCCGTATAGGGAGTGAGCAGTTCTTC.

This clonotype has at least ten counts. This sequence joins TRBV24-1 and TRBJ1-4, with 7 bases fitting TRBD1. Germline V lookup: CDR1 KGHDR, CDR2 SFDVKD. This CDR3 is 16 amino acids long. With V trimmed by 2 bases and J by 1 base, 3 bases remained unmatched. CDR3 nucleotides: TGTGCCACCAGTGATTCACGACAGGGAACTAATGAAAAACTGTTTTTT. Amino acids: CATSDSRQGTNEKLFF.

Ten or more counts support this clonotype. This chain uses TRBV7-3 with TRBJ1-2, with TRBD1 identical over 8 bases. Trimming at V came to 4 bases and at J to 8 bases, leaving 6 bases not matched to a gene. This CDR3 has 13 residues. The germline V gene encodes CDR1 SGHTA and CDR2 FQGTGA. CDR3: CASSSGTGFGYTF. In DNA, the CDR3 is TGTGCCAGCAGCTCCGGGACAGGTTTCGGCTACACCTTC.

This clonotype was counted only a few times. V gene TRBV18 combines with J gene TRBJ2-2; weak D call: TRBD1 (5 bases). Germline V gene sequence: CDR1 KGHSH, CDR2 LQKENI. Trimming removed 4 bases from V and 0 bases from J, with 12 bases in between. CDR3 length: 16 amino acids. The CDR3 bases are TGTGCCAGCTCACTTTTCGACAGCGCGAACACCGGGGAGCTGTTTTTT. This codes for CASSLFDSANTGELFF.

This clonotype was recorded at least ten times. This chain joins TRBV19 and TRBJ2-1; 10 bases align to TRBD2. CDR1 is LNHDA and CDR2 is SQIVND in the germline V gene (reference sequence). Trimming removed 2 bases from V and 7 bases from J; junction bases left unmatched: 5. This CDR3 comprises 15 residues. Written as DNA, the CDR3 is TGTGCCAGTAGTATACGAGCGGGAGGGGGAAATGAGCAGTTCTTC. Its protein product is CASSIRAGGGNEQFF.

This clonotype was seen at least ten times. The rearrangement joins TRBV6-2 or TRBV6-3 to TRBJ1-4; tentatively, D is TRBD1 (5 bases). The CDR3 sequence is 12 residues long. V lost 5 bases and J 7 bases, leaving 8 bases between the germline ends. Germline values: CDR1 MNHEY, CDR2 SVGEGT. CDR3 region: CASSRQGEKLFF. The CDR3 DNA reads TGTGCCAGCAGTCGTCAGGGTGAAAAACTGTTTTTT.

Of note for this clonotype: A much larger clone differs from this one at a single base, so this may be a read error. The rearrangement joins TRBV20-1 to TRBJ2-3; 7 positions agree with TRBD1. The CDR3 runs to 12 residues. V was clipped by 6 bases and J by 4 bases; unmatched bases: 4. CDR1 and CDR2 (germline): DFQATT, SNEGSKA (reference sequence). Here the CDR3 reads CSAGTAADTQYF. In DNA, the CDR3 is TGCAGTGCGGGGACAGCTGCAGATACGCAGTATTTT.

This clonotype was recorded a few times. The chain carries TRBV6-5 and TRBJ2-3; D ambiguous. Germline V gene sequence: CDR1 MNHEY, CDR2 SVGAGI. V lost 6 bases, J lost 4 bases, and 20 bases lay in between. The CDR3 is made up of 16 amino acids. CDR3 loop: CASSPSLMPAPDTQYF. CDR3 DNA: TGTGCCAGCAGCCCCTCCCTAATGCCCGCCCCAGATACGCAGTATTTT.

This clonotype was found many times. This chain connects TRBV7-8 to TRBJ2-3, with D uncertain. The CDR3 runs 12 residues. The V gene lost 1 base and the J gene lost 5 bases, with 4 bases spanning the gap. The germline CDR1 and CDR2 sequences are SGHVS and FQNEAQ. The DNA for the CDR3 is TGTGCCAGCAGCTTAGTCGGAGATACGCAGTATTTT. It codes for CASSLVGDTQYF.

This clonotype was counted many times. The V and J genes are TRBV5-1 and TRBJ2-5; 11 bases align to TRBD2. The length of the CDR3 is 13 residues. V shed 6 bases and J 5 bases; nucleotides not matched to a gene: 3. Germline CDR1 SGHRS, CDR2 YFSETQ. In DNA, the CDR3 is TGCGCCAGCAAACTAGCGGGAGTCGAGACCCAGTACTTC. Its translation: CASKLAGVETQYF.

Many counts were recorded for this clonotype. The chain recombines TRBV19 with TRBJ1-5; D gene uncertain. The CDR3 covers 13 residues. Per germline, CDR1 LNHDA and CDR2 SQIVND (reference sequence). The V end lost 6 bases, the J end lost 2 bases, and 8 bases lay between the germline ends. The CDR3 loop is CASRVAGNQPQHF. The CDR3 bases are TGTGCCAGTAGAGTAGCGGGCAATCAGCCCCAGCATTTT.

Judged by abundance, this clonotype is large. CDR3 in DNA: TGTGCCAGCAGTTTTGAGGGGGTGTCGTACGAGCAGTACTTC. Its translation is CASSFEGVSYEQYF. V gene TRBV12-3 or TRBV12-4 combines with J gene TRBJ2-7; TRBD1 might be the D (6 bases). V shed 3 bases and J shed 4 bases, with 13 bases lying between them. This CDR3 is built from 14 residues.

V and J are TRBV7-2 and TRBJ2-1; a weak D match, TRBD2 (6 bases). V was cut by 1 base and J by 9 bases, with 10 bases left in between. Germline CDR1 reads SGHTA; CDR2 reads FQGNSA. The length of the CDR3 is 13 residues. Written as DNA, the CDR3 is TGTGCCAGCAGCTTAGGACTAGTTGCTGAGCAGTTCTTC. It encodes CASSLGLVAEQFF.

This clonotype was observed at least ten times. The rearrangement joins TRBV27 to TRBJ2-4; D is perhaps TRBD1 (6 bases). V was pared by 2 bases and J by 6 bases, with 23 bases between. The CDR3 covers 18 residues. The germline V gene encodes CDR1 MNHEY and CDR2 SMNVEV (reference sequence). CDR3 bases: TGTGCCAGCAGTTTACCCCCCTCCCCCCTGGCAGGGGTAAACATTCAGTACTTC. It encodes CASSLPPSPLAGVNIQYF.

The chain recombines TRBV10-1 with TRBJ2-1; D possibly corresponds to TRBD2 (6 bases). The germline V gene has CDR1 WNHNN and CDR2 SYGVQD (reference sequence). Trimming pared 9 bases from V and 10 bases from J, leaving 13 bases between. The CDR3 extends over 11 amino acids. The CDR3 reads CASTGGVEQFF. The DNA for the CDR3 is TGCGCCAGTACAGGAGGGGTGGAGCAGTTCTTC.

This clonotype was observed many times. The chain couples TRBV11-2 to TRBJ2-1; TRBD2 matches at 13 bases. The CDR3 length is 15 residues. The ends lost 5 bases at V and 3 bases at J; junction bases unmatched: 1. Germline lookup yields CDR1 SGHAT and CDR2 FQNNGV. The CDR3 protein is CASSTSGRGYNEQFF. As DNA, the CDR3 is TGTGCCAGCAGCACTAGCGGGAGGGGCTACAATGAGCAGTTCTTC.

The V call is TRBV14, the J call TRBJ1-3; tentatively, D is TRBD1 (6 bases). Germline lookup yields CDR1 SGHDN and CDR2 FVKESK. This CDR3 spans 16 amino acids. V gave up 4 bases and J gave up 0 bases, with 13 bases separating them. The CDR3 loop is CASSPGTHRSGNTIYF. The CDR3 DNA sequence: TGTGCCAGCAGCCCGGGGACACACCGCTCTGGAAACACCATATATTTT.